This TCR beta chain was retrieved from a study of blood T cells in healthy people across ages. Across the whole study: Template-switching capture recovered about one barcoded beta molecule per two T cells.

Study-wide points: Leaving the PBMCs unsorted stopped any conclusive comparison of naive versus antigen-experienced cells. Among T cells, TCR beta diversity per million cells dropped roughly linearly as age rose.

The CDR3 is 15 residues long. Germline CDR1 reads SGDLS; CDR2 reads YYNGEE. The V end lost 0 bases, the J end lost 1 base, and 11 bases lay between the germline ends. The study recruited healthy Caucasian donors from Russia who were aged about 6 to 95. A second PCR, run for about 6 to 11 cycles, used a sample-barcoded 5' primer plus a J-beta primer mix. TCRdb itself ran the 5' RACE reads through MiXCR, one entry per CDR3 protein. The sample has roughly 1,500,000 distinct CDR3 sequences, about 31% seen once. Worth noting for this clonotype: The antigen is undetermined.

Sequencing was carried out using blood. The TCR sequence derives from a woman aged 30 to 39 in good health. The chain is built from TRBV9 and TRBJ2-7; D may be TRBD2 (5 bases). DNA for the CDR3: TGTGCCAGCAGCGTAGCTACGGGGTTTTCCTACGAGCAGTACTTC. Translation gives CASSVATGFSYEQYF.